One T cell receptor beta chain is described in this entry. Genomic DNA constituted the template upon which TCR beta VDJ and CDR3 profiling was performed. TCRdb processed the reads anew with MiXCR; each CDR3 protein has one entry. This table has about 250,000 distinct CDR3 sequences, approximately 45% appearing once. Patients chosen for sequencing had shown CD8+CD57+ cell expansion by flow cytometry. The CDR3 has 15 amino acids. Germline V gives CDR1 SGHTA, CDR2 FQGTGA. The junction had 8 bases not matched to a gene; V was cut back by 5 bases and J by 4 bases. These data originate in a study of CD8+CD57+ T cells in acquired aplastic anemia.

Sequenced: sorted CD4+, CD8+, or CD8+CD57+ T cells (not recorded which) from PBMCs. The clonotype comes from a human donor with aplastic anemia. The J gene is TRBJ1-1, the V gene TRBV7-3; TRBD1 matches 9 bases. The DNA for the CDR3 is TGTGCCAGCAGCCCCCAACAGGGGGCGGTCACTGAAGCTTTCTTT. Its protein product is CASSPQQGAVTEAFF.